The 3 T cell receptor beta chains presented below share a single source sample, sequenced in a study of cytomegalovirus exposure and HLA in healthy donors. In the PCR, 60 Vbeta and 13 Jbeta primers were used. TCRdb's copy holds only in-frame clones and misses some; the assay was immunoSEQ multiplex PCR. The table has around 130,000 clones, 70% to 85% seen once; the top ten hold 1.5% to 2%. The specimen was PBMCs. These receptors all stem from a boy between 10 and 17 years old in good health and CMV-seronegative.

This clone was seen a few times. Germline and junction disagree at one end, which may indicate a read error. V gene TRBV6-1 combines with J gene TRBJ1-1; 8 positions match TRBD1. This CDR3 contains 15 residues. CDR1 is MNHNS, CDR2 SASEGT, per germline. CDR3 sequence: CASSEGTGGNTEAFF. DNA of the CDR3: TGTGCCAGCAGCGAAGGAACAGGGGGAAACACTGAAGCTTTCTTT.

Comments on this clone: The sample holds other DNA sequences that translate to the same CDR3. The chain joins TRBV27 to TRBJ1-5; TRBD1 matches at 7 bases. This CDR3 has 16 residues. Germline CDR1 is MNHEY and CDR2 is SMNVEV (reference sequence). J gave up 0 bases and V 4 bases, and 6 bases lay outside the gene matches. DNA for the CDR3: TGTGCCAGCAGTTCCCGACAGGGACATAGCAATCAGCCCCAGCATTTT. Amino acids: CASSSRQGHSNQPQHF.

The rearrangement links TRBV4-1 to TRBJ2-3; no firm D call. The CDR3 runs to 15 residues. CDR1 is MGHRA, CDR2 YSYEKL, per germline. V gave up 0 bases and J gave up 3 bases, with 10 bases separating them. This CDR3 reads CASSQESRSTDTQYF. The CDR3 DNA reads as TGCGCCAGCAGCCAAGAGTCTCGGTCAACAGATACGCAGTATTTT.